This T cell receptor beta chain stems from a study of T cell responses to AZD1222 COVID-19 vaccine. As for the study in general: Second-dose timings of about 4 or about 12 weeks were pooled. Study results and caveats: AZD1222 recipients seropositive at baseline numbered only five to seven. Without day 14 samples, only post-peak T cell repertoires were studied.

Germline CDR1 reads MNHNY; CDR2 reads SVGAGI (reference sequence). The CDR3 spans 13 residues. Between the trimmed V and J ends, which lost 0 bases and 7 bases, there was a span of 9 bases. Worth noting for this clone: The antigen remains unidentified.

The assay was immunoSEQ multiplex PCR, and TCRdb's table has in-frame clones only and misses some. Counted here are about 110,000 clones, 89% occurring once; the ten biggest clones make up around 6.7%. The chain is built from TRBV6-6 and TRBJ2-5, with D possibly matching TRBD1 (5 bases). The material was peripheral blood, obtained on day 0 of AZD1222 vaccination. The receptor was isolated from an adult in good health. The CDR3 DNA sequence: TGTGCCAGCAGTTACTCGACAGATAGGACCCAGTACTTC. Protein sequence: CASSYSTDRTQYF.